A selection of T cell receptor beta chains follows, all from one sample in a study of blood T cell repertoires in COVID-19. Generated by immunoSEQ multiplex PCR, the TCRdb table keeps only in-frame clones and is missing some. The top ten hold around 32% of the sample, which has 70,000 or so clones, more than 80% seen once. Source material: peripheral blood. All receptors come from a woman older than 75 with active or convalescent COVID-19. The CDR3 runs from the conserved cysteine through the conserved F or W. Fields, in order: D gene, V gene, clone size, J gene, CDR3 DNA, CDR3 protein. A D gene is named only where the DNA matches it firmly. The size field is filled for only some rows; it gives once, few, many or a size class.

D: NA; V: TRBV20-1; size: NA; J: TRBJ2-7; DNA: TGCAGTGCTAGATCCGCCTACGAGCAGTACTTC; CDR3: CSARSAYEQYF
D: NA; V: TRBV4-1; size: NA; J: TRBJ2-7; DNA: TGCGCCAGCAGCCAACCCCTGGACAGTGGCTACGAGCAGTACTTC; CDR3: CASSQPLDSGYEQYF
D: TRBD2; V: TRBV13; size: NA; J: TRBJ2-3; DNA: TGTGCCAGCAGCTTCCGGGGGGGCCGGAGAGATACGCAGTATTTT; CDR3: CASSFRGGRRDTQYF
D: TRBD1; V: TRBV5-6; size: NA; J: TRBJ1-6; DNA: TGTGCCAGCAGCTTTGGGGACAGGGGTAATTCACCCCTCCACTTT; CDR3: CASSFGDRGNSPLHF
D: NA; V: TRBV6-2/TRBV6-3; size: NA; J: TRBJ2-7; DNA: TGTGCCAGCAGTTACCAGGTGTACGAGCAGTACTTC; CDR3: CASSYQVYEQYF
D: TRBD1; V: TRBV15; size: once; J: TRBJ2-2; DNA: TGTGCCACCAAATCGACAGGGGGCAAGGTCGGGGAGCTGTTTTTT; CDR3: CATKSTGGKVGELFF
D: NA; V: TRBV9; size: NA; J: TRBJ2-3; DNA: TGTGCCAGCAGCACTTGGTGGGGGACTAGCACAGATACGCAGTATTTT; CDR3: CASSTWWGTSTDTQYF
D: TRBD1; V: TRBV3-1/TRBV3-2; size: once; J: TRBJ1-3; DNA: TGTGCCAGCAGCCAAGAATTTGGGACAGTTTTTCGAAACACCATATATTTT; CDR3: CASSQEFGTVFRNTIYF
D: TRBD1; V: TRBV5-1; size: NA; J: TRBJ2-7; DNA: TGCGCCAGCCGGGACAGGACTAACGAGCAGTACTTC; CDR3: CASRDRTNEQYF
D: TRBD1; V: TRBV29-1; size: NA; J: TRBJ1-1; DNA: TGCAGCGTTGTGGGACAGCTGAACACTGAAGCTTTCTTT; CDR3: CSVVGQLNTEAFF
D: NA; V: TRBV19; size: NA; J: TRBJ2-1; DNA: TGTGCCAGTAGTATTTCTCCAGCGAGCGATGAGCAGTTCTTC; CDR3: CASSISPASDEQFF
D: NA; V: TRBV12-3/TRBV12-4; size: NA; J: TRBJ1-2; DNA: TGTGCCAGCAGTAACCAGGGGTTTGGCTACACCTTC; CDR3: CASSNQGFGYTF
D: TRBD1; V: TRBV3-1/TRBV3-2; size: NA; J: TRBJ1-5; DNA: TGTGCCAGCAGCCAAGATCTTGCGGGGACAGGTCAGCCCCAGCATTTT; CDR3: CASSQDLAGTGQPQHF
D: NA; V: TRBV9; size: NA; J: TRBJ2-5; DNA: TGTGCCAGCAGTTCATCAGGAAGCCAAGAGACCCAGTACTTC; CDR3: CASSSSGSQETQYF
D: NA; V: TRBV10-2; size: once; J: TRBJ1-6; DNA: TGCGCCAGCAGTGAACTCTCCGGGAATTCACCCCTCCACTTT; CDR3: CASSELSGNSPLHF
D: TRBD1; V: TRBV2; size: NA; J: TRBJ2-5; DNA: TGTGCCAGCACCTGGGACAGTCCCCGGGAGACCCAGTACTTC; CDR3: CASTWDSPRETQYF
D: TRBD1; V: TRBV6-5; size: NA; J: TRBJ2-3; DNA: TGTGCCAGCAGGCCCGGGACAGGGGGCACAGATACGCAGTATTTT; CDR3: CASRPGTGGTDTQYF
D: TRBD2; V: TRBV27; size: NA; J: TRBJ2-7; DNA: TGTGCCAGCAGTTTGACTAGCGGGTACGAGCAGTACTTC; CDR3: CASSLTSGYEQYF
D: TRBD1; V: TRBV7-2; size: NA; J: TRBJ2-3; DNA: TGTGCCAGCAGCCAAGACAGGGGGCTCGCAGATACGCAGTATTTT; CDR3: CASSQDRGLADTQYF
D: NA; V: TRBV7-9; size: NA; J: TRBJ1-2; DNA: TGTGCCAGCAGCCTACAAGGGGACTATGGCTACACCTTC; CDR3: CASSLQGDYGYTF
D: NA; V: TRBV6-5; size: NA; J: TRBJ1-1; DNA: TGTGCCAGCAGAGTTACAGGGTGGGAAACTGAAGCTTTCTTT; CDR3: CASRVTGWETEAFF
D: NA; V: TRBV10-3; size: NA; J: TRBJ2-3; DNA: TGTGCCATCGGCCCTCCTGGAGATACGCAGTATTTT; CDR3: CAIGPPGDTQYF
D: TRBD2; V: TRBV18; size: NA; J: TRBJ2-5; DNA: TGTGCCAGCTCACCTTGGCGGGGGAACCAAGAGACCCAGTACTTC; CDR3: CASSPWRGNQETQYF
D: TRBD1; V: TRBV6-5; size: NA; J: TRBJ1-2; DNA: TGTGCCAGCAGTTACTCTCGTGACAGGGCTAACTATGGCTACACCTTC; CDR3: CASSYSRDRANYGYTF
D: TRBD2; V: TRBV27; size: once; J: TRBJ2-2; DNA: TGTGCCAGCAGCCCAACCCTAGCGGGGGTGAATACCGGGGAGCTGTTTTTT; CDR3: CASSPTLAGVNTGELFF
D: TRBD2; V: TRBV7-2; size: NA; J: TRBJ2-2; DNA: TGTGCCAGCAGCCCAAGAGAACTAGCGGGGATTGGGGAGCTGTTTTTT; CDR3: CASSPRELAGIGELFF
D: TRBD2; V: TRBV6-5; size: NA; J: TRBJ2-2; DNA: TGTGCCAGCATCCGGGCGGGGGGTCCCGGGGAGCTGTTTTTT; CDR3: CASIRAGGPGELFF
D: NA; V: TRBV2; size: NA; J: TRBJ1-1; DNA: TGTGCCAGCAGCCTTGACTCCTTCACTGAAGCTTTCTTT; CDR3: CASSLDSFTEAFF
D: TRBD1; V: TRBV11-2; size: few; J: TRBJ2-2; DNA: TGTGCCAGCAGCCCGGGGGACAGGGCAAACACCGGGGAGCTGTTTTTT; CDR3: CASSPGDRANTGELFF
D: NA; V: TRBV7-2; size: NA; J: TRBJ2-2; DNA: TGTGCCAGCAGCTTACGACAGGAAACCGGGGAGCTGTTTTTT; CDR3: CASSLRQETGELFF
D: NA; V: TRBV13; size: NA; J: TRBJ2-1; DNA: TGTGCCAGCAGCTTCGAGCGCGGCAATGAGCAGTTCTTC; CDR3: CASSFERGNEQFF
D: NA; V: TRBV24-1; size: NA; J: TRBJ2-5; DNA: TGTGCCACCAGTGAGGGGGCTTCATGGGAGACCCAGTACTTC; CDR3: CATSEGASWETQYF
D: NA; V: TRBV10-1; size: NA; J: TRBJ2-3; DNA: TGCGCCAGCAGTGTAGGGGCCTCGCTTAGCACAGATACGCAGTATTTT; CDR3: CASSVGASLSTDTQYF
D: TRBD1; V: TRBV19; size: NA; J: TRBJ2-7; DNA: TGTGCCAGTAGGGAAACCGGGACAGGGGATTCCTACGAGCAGTACTTC; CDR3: CASRETGTGDSYEQYF
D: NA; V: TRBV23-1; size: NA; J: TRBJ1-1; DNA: TGCGCCAGCAGTCACACCAGGGACGGGACCGGGGGGGCTTTCTTT; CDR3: CASSHTRDGTGGAFF
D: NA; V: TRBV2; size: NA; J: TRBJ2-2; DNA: TGTGCCAGCAGAGCGGACAGGAACACCGGGGAGCTGTTTTTT; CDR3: CASRADRNTGELFF
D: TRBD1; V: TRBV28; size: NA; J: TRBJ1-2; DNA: TGTGCCAGCAACCAAAATGGACAGGGAGACTATGGCTACACCTTC; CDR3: CASNQNGQGDYGYTF
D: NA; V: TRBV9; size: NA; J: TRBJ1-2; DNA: TGTGCCAGCAGCGTAGACGACCGACCAGGGCACGTCTATGGCTACACCTTC; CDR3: CASSVDDRPGHVYGYTF
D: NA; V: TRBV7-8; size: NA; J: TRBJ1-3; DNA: TGTGCCAGCAGCCCTACTACCTCTGGAAACACCATATATTTT; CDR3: CASSPTTSGNTIYF
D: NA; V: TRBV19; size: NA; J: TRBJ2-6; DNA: TGTGCCAGTAGTCAATGGGCAGGCTCTGGGGCCAACGTCCTGACTTTC; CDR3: CASSQWAGSGANVLTF
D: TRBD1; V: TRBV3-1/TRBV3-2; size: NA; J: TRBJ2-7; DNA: TGTGCCAGCAGCCCGCGGACAGGGGGGCCCTACGAGCAGTACTTC; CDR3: CASSPRTGGPYEQYF
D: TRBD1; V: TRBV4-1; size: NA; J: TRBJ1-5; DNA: TGCGCCAGCAGCCAAGGAATGACAGGGGACGATCAGCCCCAGCATTTT; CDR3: CASSQGMTGDDQPQHF
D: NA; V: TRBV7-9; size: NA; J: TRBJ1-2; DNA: TGTGCCAGCAGCTTATTGTTTGGCGGCTACACCTTC; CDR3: CASSLLFGGYTF
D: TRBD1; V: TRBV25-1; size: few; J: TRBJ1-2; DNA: TGTGCCAGCAGTGCTGGGACAGGGATCCTAGGGGGCTACACCTTC; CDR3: CASSAGTGILGGYTF
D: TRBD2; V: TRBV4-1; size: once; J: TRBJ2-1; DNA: TGCGCCAGCAGCCAAGTCCCGACTAGCGGGGGGGCCAATGAGCAGTTCTTC; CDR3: CASSQVPTSGGANEQFF
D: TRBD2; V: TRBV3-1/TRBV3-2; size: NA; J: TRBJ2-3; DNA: TGTGCCAGCAGCCAAGTGGCAGCGGGGAGAGAAGATACGCAGTATTTT; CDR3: CASSQVAAGREDTQYF
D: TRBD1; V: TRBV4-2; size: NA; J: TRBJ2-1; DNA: TGTGCCAGCAGCACCCGGGACAGGGGAAATGAGCAGTTCTTC; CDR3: CASSTRDRGNEQFF
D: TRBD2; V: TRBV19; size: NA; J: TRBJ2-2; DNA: TGTGCCAGCACCACTAGCGGGGGTAATCGGGAGCTGTTTTTT; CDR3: CASTTSGGNRELFF
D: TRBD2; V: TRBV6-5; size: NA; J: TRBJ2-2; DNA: TGTGCCGGAACTAGGGCGGGAGCTTATGGGGAGCTGTTTTTT; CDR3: CAGTRAGAYGELFF
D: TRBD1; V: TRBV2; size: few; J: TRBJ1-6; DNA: TGTGCCAGCAGTGTGGGACAGGATAATTCACCCCTCCACTTT; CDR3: CASSVGQDNSPLHF
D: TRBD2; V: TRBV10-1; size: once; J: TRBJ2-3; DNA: TGCGCCAGCTCCCCGGGGGGTTCCGTGGGAGATACGCAGTATTTT; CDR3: CASSPGGSVGDTQYF
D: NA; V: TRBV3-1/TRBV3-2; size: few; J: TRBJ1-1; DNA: TGTGCCAGCAGCCAAGTCACCGGGGACACTGAAGCTTTCTTT; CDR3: CASSQVTGDTEAFF
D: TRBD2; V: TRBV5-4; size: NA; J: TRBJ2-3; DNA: TGTGCCAGCAGCTTAAACTTAGCGGGGGCGGGAGATACGCAGTATTTT; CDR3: CASSLNLAGAGDTQYF
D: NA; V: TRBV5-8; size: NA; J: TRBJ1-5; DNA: TGTGCCAGCAGCTTGTCCAGTGGAGGCAATCAGCCCCAGCATTTT; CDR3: CASSLSSGGNQPQHF
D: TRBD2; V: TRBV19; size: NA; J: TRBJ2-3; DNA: TGTGCCAGTAGTATATCAGCGGGGGACCGGGATACGCAGTATTTT; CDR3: CASSISAGDRDTQYF
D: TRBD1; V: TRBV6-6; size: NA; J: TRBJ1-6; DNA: TGTGCCAGCAGTCCGGGACAGCTAGGGACGTTTAGCTCCTATAATTCACCCCTCCACTTT; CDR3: CASSPGQLGTFSSYNSPLHF